This entry is about one TCR beta chain. Its antigen is unidentified. The CDR3 totals 13 residues. The V gene lost 2 bases and the J gene lost 1 base, with 5 bases spanning the gap. CDR1 is SGHTA, CDR2 FQGNSA, per germline. The data were produced by immunoSEQ multiplex PCR, yet TCRdb's version contains in-frame clones alone and is incomplete. The sample includes millions of clones, approximately 90% seen only once; the top ten take around 0.14%. The record originates from a study of shared clonotypes between healthy human individuals. General study points: Clonotypes that were shared across a handful of donors made up around 5% of naive CD4 clonotypes.

This TCR was recovered from a man aged 18 to 30 in good health. The material sequenced was naive CD4+ T cells sorted from blood. Subset indicated: CD45RA+ positively selected. The chain links TRBV7-2 to TRBJ1-2; D ambiguous. The CDR3 reads CASSLPVNYGYTF. CDR3 coding DNA: TGTGCCAGCAGCTTACCGGTTAACTATGGCTACACCTTC.